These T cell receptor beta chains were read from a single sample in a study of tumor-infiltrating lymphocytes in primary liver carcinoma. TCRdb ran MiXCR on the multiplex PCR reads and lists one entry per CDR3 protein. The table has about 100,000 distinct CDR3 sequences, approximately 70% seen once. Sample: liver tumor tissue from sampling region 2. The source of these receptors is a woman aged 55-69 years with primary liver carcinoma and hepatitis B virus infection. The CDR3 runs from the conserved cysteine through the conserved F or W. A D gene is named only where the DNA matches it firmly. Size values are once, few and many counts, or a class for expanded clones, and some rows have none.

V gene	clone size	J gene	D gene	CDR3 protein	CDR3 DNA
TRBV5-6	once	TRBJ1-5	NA	CVSSHQGNSNQPQHF	TGTGTCAGCAGTCACCAGGGAAATAGCAATCAACCCCAGCATTTT
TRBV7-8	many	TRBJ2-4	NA	CASSASSVAKNIQYF	TGTGCCAGCAGCGCGAGCTCCGTAGCCAAAAACATTCAGTACTTC
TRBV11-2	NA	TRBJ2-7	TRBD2	CASNFLTSGSQKGHEQYF	TGTGCCAGCAACTTCCTGACTAGCGGGAGTCAGAAGGGGCACGAGCAGTACTTC
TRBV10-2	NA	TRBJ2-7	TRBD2	CACTPCGSGTNGATYEQYF	TGCGCCTGCACTCCTTGTGGTAGCGGGACGAACGGGGCGACCTACGAGCAGTACTTC
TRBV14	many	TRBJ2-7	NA	CASSQDSDFHF	TGTGCCAGCAGCCAAGATAGCGATTTCCACTTC
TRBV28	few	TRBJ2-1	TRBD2	CASSLVTSGRGEQFF	TGTGCCAGCAGTTTAGTGACTAGCGGGAGAGGTGAGCAGTTCTTC
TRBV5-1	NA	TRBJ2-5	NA	CASSSGQGGETQYF	TGCGCCAGCAGCTCGGGCCAGGGGGGAGAGACCCAGTACTTC
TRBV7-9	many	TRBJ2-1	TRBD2	CASSSWGAGGPDEQFF	TGTGCCAGCAGCTCATGGGGAGCGGGAGGGCCTGATGAGCAGTTCTTC
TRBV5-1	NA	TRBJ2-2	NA	CASRGVSTGELFF	TGCGCCAGCAGAGGGGTATCCACCGGGGAGCTGTTTTTT
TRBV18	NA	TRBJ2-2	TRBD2	CASSPILAGDAGELFF	TGTGCCAGCTCACCCATACTAGCGGGAGATGCCGGGGAGCTGTTTTTT
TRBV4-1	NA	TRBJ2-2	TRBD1	CTSSLQGNGGLDTGELLF	TGCACCAGCAGCCTACAGGGGAATGGCGGTCTGGACACCGGGGAGCTGTTGTTT
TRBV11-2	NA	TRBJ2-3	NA	CASSPRLPTYTQYF	TGTGCCAGCAGTCCCAGACTACCCACATATACGCAGTATTTT
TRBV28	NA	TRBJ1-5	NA	CASSLGGANQPQHF	TGTGCCAGCAGTTTGGGGGGGGCGAATCAGCCCCAGCATTTT
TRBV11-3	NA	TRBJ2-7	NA	CASSFSPGDGYEQYF	TGTGCAAGTAGCTTCTCCCCCGGGGACGGCTACGAGCAGTACTTC
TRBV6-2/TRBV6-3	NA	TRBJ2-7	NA	CARSPTPIGGYEQYF	TGTGCCAGGAGTCCGACCCCGATAGGGGGCTACGAGCAGTACTTC
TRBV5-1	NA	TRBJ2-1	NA	CTSSLEYGAIDEQFF	TGCACCAGCAGCTTGGAGTACGGAGCGATAGATGAGCAGTTCTTC
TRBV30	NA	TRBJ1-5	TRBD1	CAWGPTGAPQPQHF	TGTGCCTGGGGACCTACAGGGGCCCCTCAGCCCCAGCATTTT
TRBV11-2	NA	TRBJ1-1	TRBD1	CASSHGQGAFLDTEAFF	TGTGCCAGCAGCCATGGACAGGGGGCATTCTTGGACACTGAAGCTTTCTTT
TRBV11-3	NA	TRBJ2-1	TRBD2	CASSLGGSTSEPFF	TGTGCCAGCAGCTTAGGCGGGAGCACTAGTGAGCCTTTCTTC
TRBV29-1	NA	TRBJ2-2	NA	CSVRDLTNAGELFF	TGTAGCGTTCGAGACCTGACGAACGCCGGGGAGCTGTTTTTT
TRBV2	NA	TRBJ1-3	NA	CANNRDTYSGNTIYF	TGTGCCAACAATCGGGACACATACTCTGGAAACACCATATATTTT
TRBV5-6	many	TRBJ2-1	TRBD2	CASSLELAGGYNEQFF	TGTGCCAGCAGCTTGGAACTAGCGGGAGGCTACAATGAGCAGTTCTTC
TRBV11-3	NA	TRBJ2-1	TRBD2	CASSLGGSTNERFF	TGTGCCAGTAGCCTAGGCGGGAGCACTAATGAGCGGTTCTTC
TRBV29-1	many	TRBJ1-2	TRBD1	CSVGGGAGISQGDGYTF	TGCAGCGTTGGGGGGGGTGCTGGGATCAGCCAGGGGGATGGCTACACCTTC
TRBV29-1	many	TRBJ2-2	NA	CSGGHPDTGELFF	TGCAGCGGGGGACACCCAGACACCGGGGAGCTGTTTTTT
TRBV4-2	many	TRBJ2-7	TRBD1	CASSQGGQGGNEQYF	TGTGCCAGCAGCCAAGGTGGACAGGGGGGGAACGAGCAGTACTTC
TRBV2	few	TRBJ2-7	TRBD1	CTSSESSGGSYEQCF	TGTACCAGCAGTGAAAGTTCAGGGGGCTCCTACGAGCAGTGCTTC
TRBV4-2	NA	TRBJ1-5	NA	CASSQTAGKHDSSNQLQHF	TGTGCCAGCAGCCAGACAGCTGGAAAACATGATTCTAGCAATCAGCTCCAGCATTTT
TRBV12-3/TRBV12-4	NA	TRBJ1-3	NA	CANRRGNGNTIYF	TGTGCCAACCGTCGGGGGAATGGAAACACCATATATTTT
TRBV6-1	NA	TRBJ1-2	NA	CASSEAWGFQYGYTF	TGTGCCAGCAGTGAAGCATGGGGATTCCAGTATGGCTACACCTTC
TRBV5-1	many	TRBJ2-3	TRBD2	CASSLAGIGTDTQYF	TGCGCCAGCAGCTTAGCGGGAATAGGAACAGATACGCAGTATTTT
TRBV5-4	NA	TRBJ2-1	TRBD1	CASSPGGTGPSYEQFF	TGTGCCAGCAGCCCCGGAGGGACAGGGCCATCATATGAGCAGTTCTTC
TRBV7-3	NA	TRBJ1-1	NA	CASSPSIQENTEAFF	TGTGCCAGCAGCCCATCAATTCAGGAGAACACTGAAGCTTTCTTT
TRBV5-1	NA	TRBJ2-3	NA	CASSLNLGRGTDAHYF	TGCGCCAGCAGCTTGAATTTGGGGCGGGGGACAGATGCGCACTATTTT
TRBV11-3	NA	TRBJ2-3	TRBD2	CASGLTGLADSTDTQYF	TGTGCCAGCGGCTTAACCGGACTAGCGGATTCCACAGATACTCAGTATTTT
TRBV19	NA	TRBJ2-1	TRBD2	CASSISPDTSGKYKEQFF	TGTGCCAGTAGTATAAGCCCAGATACTAGCGGGAAATACAAAGAGCAGTTCTTC
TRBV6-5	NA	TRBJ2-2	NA	CASCWKWSYTGELFF	TGTGCCAGCTGTTGGAAGTGGTCGTACACCGGGGAGCTGTTTTTT
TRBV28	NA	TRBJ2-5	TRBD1	CASNLPGQGAYWGETQYF	TGTGCCAGCAATTTACCGGGACAGGGGGCATATTGGGGAGAGACCCAGTACTTC
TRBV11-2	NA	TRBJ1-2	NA	CVSSLTGGYGCTF	NA
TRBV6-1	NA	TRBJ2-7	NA	CASSDSGDYPNNEQYF	TGTGCCAGCAGTGACTCTGGAGACTATCCCAACAATGAGCAGTACTTC